This entry lists 17 T cell receptor beta chains sequenced from one sample in a study of T cells in Graves' hyperthyroidism and ophthalmopathy. The source material, RNA transcripts, was used to amplify TCR beta CDR3 regions. The HTBI set primed first-round TCR CDR3 RT-PCR. MiXCR, applied by TCRdb to the multiplex PCR reads, yields one record per CDR3 protein. The sample includes 300,000 to 450,000 distinct CDR3 sequences, more than 14% of them seen just once. What was sequenced was blood. The receptors shown here come from a woman in her 30s with Graves' ophthalmopathy.

This clonotype was observed at least ten times. The chain carries TRBV20-1 and TRBJ2-5; 8 bases agree with TRBD2. The CDR3 loop spans 13 amino acids. Germline V lookup: CDR1 DFQATT, CDR2 SNEGSKA (reference sequence). The trim removed 7 bases at V and 9 bases at J, leaving 13 bases unmatched. The CDR3 protein is CSVRLAGHSAQYF. DNA for the CDR3: TGCAGTGTGCGGCTAGCGGGCCATTCGGCCCAGTACTTC.

This clonotype has at least ten counts. This rearrangement joins TRBV4-1 to TRBJ2-2; 7 bases map to TRBD1. CDR1 MGHRA and CDR2 YSYEKL come from the germline V gene. Germline trimming cut 4 bases from V and 4 bases from J; bases unmatched to any gene: 6. The CDR3 contains 15 residues. CDR3 region: CASSPGTDLTGELFF. The DNA for the CDR3 is TGCGCCAGCAGCCCCGGGACAGACCTCACCGGGGAGCTGTTTTTT.

This clonotype has a count of ten or more. The chain is built from TRBV2 and TRBJ1-5; D may be TRBD1 (5 bases). The CDR3 has 15 amino acids. V was clipped by 4 bases and J by 3 bases, with 13 bases between them. Germline CDR1 SNHLY, CDR2 FYNNEI. Here the CDR3 DNA reads TGTGCCAGCAGTGTCTTGCGGACAACCAATCAGCCCCAGCATTTT. It translates to CASSVLRTTNQPQHF.

This clonotype was seen many times. The chain recombines TRBV12-3 or TRBV12-4 with TRBJ2-5, with TRBD2 matching over 8 bases. The CDR3 is 14 amino acids. Losses at the gene ends were 3 bases for V and 3 bases for J; bases not matched to a gene: 3. DNA for the CDR3: TGTGCCAGCAGTTTCCGTAGCGGGGAAGAGACCCAGTACTTC. This encodes CASSFRSGEETQYF.

This clonotype was counted at least ten times. The V call is TRBV2, the J call TRBJ2-7; TRBD2 is a possible D gene (6 bases). Germline assignment: CDR1 SNHLY and CDR2 FYNNEI. Trimming removed 8 bases at V and 0 bases at J, with 11 bases between. CDR3 length: 13 amino acids. CDR3 DNA: TGTGCCAGCCGATCTAGCGTCTCCTACGAGCAGTACTTC. Amino acid sequence: CASRSSVSYEQYF.

CDR3 sequence reads: CASSGDSHYSPLHF. Written as DNA, the CDR3 is TGTGCCAGCAGTGGGGACAGCCACTATTCACCCCTCCACTTT. The chain has TRBV25-1 and TRBJ1-6; TRBD1 matches at 7 bases. The CDR3 consists of 14 residues. V shed 4 bases and J 8 bases; nucleotides not matched to a gene: 5. The V gene's germline CDR1 is MGHDK and CDR2 SYGVNS.

The sample holds many counts of this clonotype. The rearrangement links TRBV20-1 to TRBJ2-3; perhaps TRBD2 as D (6 bases). Germline values: CDR1 DFQATT, CDR2 SNEGSKA (reference sequence). Trimming pared 8 bases from V and 2 bases from J, leaving 14 bases between. The CDR3 covers 13 residues. The CDR3 coding sequence is TGCAGTTCAACGGAGGGTAACACAGATACGCAGTATTTT. This sequence encodes CSSTEGNTDTQYF.

Many counts were recorded for this clonotype. This chain links TRBV28 with TRBJ2-3, with D maybe TRBD2 (6 bases). With 3 bases removed from V and 5 bases from J, the gap between germline ends came to 15 bases. Germline V gene lookup returns CDR1 MDHEN and CDR2 SYDVKM. The CDR3 contains 15 residues. This chain's CDR3 is CASSFSGGVKDTQYF. As DNA, the CDR3 is TGTGCCAGCAGTTTCTCGGGCGGGGTAAAAGATACGCAGTATTTT. The complete variable domain, with remaining parts taken from reference TRBV28 and TRBJ2-3, reads DVKVTQSSRYLVKRTGEKVFLECVQDMDHENMFWYRQDPGLGLRLIYFSYDVKMKEKGDIPEGYSVSREKKERFSLILESASTNQTSMYLCASSFSGGVKDTQYFGPGTRLTVL.

This clonotype turned up a few times. The gene calls are TRBV5-8 and TRBJ1-1; D gene uncertain. With 4 bases removed from V and 2 bases from J, the gap between germline ends came to 9 bases. CDR1 and CDR2 (germline): SGHTS, YDEGEE. CDR3 length: 13 residues. The CDR3 is CASSPPHNTEAFF. The DNA of the CDR3 is TGTGCCAGCAGCCCGCCTCATAACACTGAAGCTTTCTTT.

This clonotype came up many times. The chain combines TRBV4-1 with TRBJ1-1; D might be TRBD1 (6 bases). This CDR3 comprises 17 residues. Germline-derived CDR1 and CDR2 are MGHRA and YSYEKL. Trimming pared 4 bases from V and 0 bases from J, leaving 18 bases between. CDR3 DNA sequence: TGCGCCAGCAGCCTGTTCCTTTCCGGACAGATGAACACTGAAGCTTTCTTT. This gives the protein CASSLFLSGQMNTEAFF.

This clonotype was detected a few times. The V gene is TRBV29-1, the J gene TRBJ1-1, with 7 bases lining up with TRBD1. The CDR3 has 11 residues. V shed 6 bases, J shed 5 bases, and the junction held 3 bases outside the gene matches. From germline, CDR1 is SQVTM and CDR2 ANQGSEA. CDR3 nucleotides: TGCAGCGTCCAGGGGGGGACTGAAGCTTTCTTT. The encoded protein is CSVQGGTEAFF.

This clonotype was found many times. V usage is TRBV9 and J usage is TRBJ2-1; 7 bases match TRBD1. CDR3 length equals 13 residues. V shed 4 bases, J shed 5 bases, and the junction held 3 bases outside the gene matches. Germline CDR1 and CDR2: SGDLS and YYNGEE. Here the CDR3 reads CASSRDRDNEQFF. The CDR3 DNA sequence: TGTGCCAGCAGCCGCGACAGGGACAATGAGCAGTTCTTC.

The table lists this clonotype with many counts. The J gene is TRBJ1-2, the V gene TRBV6-1; tentative D call: TRBD1 (5 bases). The CDR3 spans 15 residues. V was pared by 5 bases and J by 8 bases, with 21 bases between. CDR1 MNHNS and CDR2 SASEGT come from the germline V gene. CDR3 nucleotides: TGTGCCAGCAGTCCCCGTGGGAGGGGTCAACAGGGCTACACCTTC. This codes for CASSPRGRGQQGYTF.

This clonotype was counted many times. The chain recombines TRBV20-1 with TRBJ1-4; 7 nucleotides align to TRBD1. Germline CDR1 is DFQATT and CDR2 is SNEGSKA (reference sequence). The CDR3 consists of 15 residues. The J segment lost 6 bases and the V segment lost 5 bases, leaving 12 bases of the junction unmatched. CDR3 amino acids: CSAPEFGRGDEKLFF. In nucleotides, the CDR3 is TGCAGTGCTCCAGAGTTCGGCAGGGGGGATGAAAAACTGTTTTTT.

As to this clonotype: The junction differs from germline at one of its ends, possibly a read error. J is TRBJ1-5 and V is TRBV6-1; tentatively, D is TRBD1 (6 bases). CDR1 is MNHNS and CDR2 is SASEGT in the germline V gene. This CDR3 is 10 amino acids long. The CDR3 loop reads CASEGQSTYF. The CDR3 region has the DNA TGTGCCAGCGAGGGACAATCCACGTATTTT.

The V and J genes are TRBV29-1 and TRBJ2-3; D possibly matches TRBD1 or TRBD2 (5 bases each). The CDR3 runs to 16 residues. Trimming removed 5 bases from V and 8 bases from J, with 26 bases in between. CDR1 and CDR2 from the germline V gene are SQVTM and ANQGSEA. The CDR3 DNA is TGCAGCGTTCCGGGGACGCGGCCCTCTGTATCGGTTACGCAGTATTTT. Translated, it gives CSVPGTRPSVSVTQYF.

This clonotype was counted between two and nine times. The CDR3 nucleotides read TGTGCCAGCAGCTTAGGACAGGTCCAAGGGCCCCAGCATTTT. This gives the protein CASSLGQVQGPQHF. This chain links TRBV7-8 with TRBJ1-5, with a possible D match to TRBD1 (6 bases). Germline CDR1 is SGHVS and CDR2 is FQNEAQ. CDR3 length: 14 amino acids. V lost 1 base and J 9 bases, leaving 13 bases between the germline ends.